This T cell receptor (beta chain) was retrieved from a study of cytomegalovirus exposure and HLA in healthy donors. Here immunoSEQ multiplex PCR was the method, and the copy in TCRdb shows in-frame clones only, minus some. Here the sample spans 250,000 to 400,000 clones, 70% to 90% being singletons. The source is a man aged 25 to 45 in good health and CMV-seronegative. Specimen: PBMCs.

Here the CDR3 DNA reads TGTGCCAGCTCACCACAGTACAGCATTCAAGAGACCCAGTACTTC. The encoded protein is CASSPQYSIQETQYF. The V gene is TRBV18, the J gene TRBJ2-5; unclear D gene. The CDR3 sequence is 15 residues long. Germline V lookup: CDR1 KGHSH, CDR2 LQKENI. V lost 1 base to trimming and J lost 2 bases, with 11 bases between them.